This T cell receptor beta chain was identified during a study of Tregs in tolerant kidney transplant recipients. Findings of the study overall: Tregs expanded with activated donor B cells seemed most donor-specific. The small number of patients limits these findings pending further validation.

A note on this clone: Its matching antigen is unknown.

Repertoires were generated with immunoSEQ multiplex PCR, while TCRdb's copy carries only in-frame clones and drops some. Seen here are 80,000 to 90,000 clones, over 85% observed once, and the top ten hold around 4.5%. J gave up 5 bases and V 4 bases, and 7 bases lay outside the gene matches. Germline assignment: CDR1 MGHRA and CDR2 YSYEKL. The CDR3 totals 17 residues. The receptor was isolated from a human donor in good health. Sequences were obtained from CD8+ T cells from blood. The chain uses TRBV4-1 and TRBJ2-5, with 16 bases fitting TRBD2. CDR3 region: CASSLPGLAGGEETQYF. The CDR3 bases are TGCGCCAGCAGCCTTCCGGGACTAGCGGGAGGGGAGGAGACCCAGTACTTC.